This is a list of T cell receptor beta chains from one sample in a study of post-analysis software for immune sequencing data. TCRdb re-analysed the PCR reads in MiXCR, keeping a single row per CDR3 protein. This sample has about 680,000 distinct CDR3 sequences, with 59% found just once. The specimen sequenced was blood. These TCRs come from a girl aged 2 to 10 with multiple sclerosis. Each CDR3 is given with its conserved first and last residue. The D gene is left open where the match is weak. Rows give clone size only sometimes, using once, few, many, or a class for an expanded clone.

j_call v_call d_call clone_size cdr3_aa cdr3_nt
TRBJ2-7 TRBV5-6 . . CASYVSGLTYEQYF TGTGCCAGCTATGTCAGCGGACTAACCTACGAGCAGTACTTC
TRBJ2-1 TRBV7-9 . . CASSPRGSGAHSYNEQFF TGTGCCAGCAGCCCCCGTGGTTCAGGCGCCCACTCCTACAATGAGCAGTTCTTC
TRBJ1-6 TRBV4-1 . . CASSQEVTQFNSPLHF TGCGCCAGCAGCCAAGAGGTTACGCAGTTCAATTCACCCCTCCACTTT
TRBJ1-5 TRBV29-1 . . CSVVQGTNQPQHF TGCAGCGTTGTACAGGGCACCAATCAGCCCCAGCATTTT
TRBJ1-5 TRBV10-2 . . CASSERGLGPQHF TGCGCCAGCAGTGAGAGAGGGCTCGGGCCCCAGCATTTT
TRBJ2-3 TRBV29-1 TRBD1 . CSVAKTGGTDTQYF TGCAGCGTCGCCAAGACAGGGGGCACAGATACGCAGTATTTT
TRBJ2-1 TRBV3-1 TRBD2 . CASSWSSGVYNEQFF TGTGCCAGCAGCTGGTCTAGCGGGGTCTACAATGAGCAGTTCTTC
TRBJ2-7 TRBV27 TRBD1 once CASSPGYRGSYEQYF TGTGCCAGCAGTCCGGGATACAGGGGATCCTACGAGCAGTACTTC
TRBJ1-4 TRBV12-3/TRBV12-4 TRBD1 . CASSFPGTDEKLFF TGTGCCAGCAGTTTCCCCGGGACAGACGAAAAACTGTTTTTT
TRBJ2-7 TRBV7-9 . few CASSPDSWSYEQYF TGTGCCAGCAGCCCCGATTCGTGGTCCTACGAGCAGTACTTC
TRBJ2-1 TRBV4-1 . . CASSQVGGAEYNEQFF TGCGCCAGCAGCCAAGTGGGCGGAGCCGAGTACAATGAGCAGTTCTTC
TRBJ2-1 TRBV3-1 . few CASSSRDQSSYNEQFF TGTGCCAGCAGCTCCCGGGACCAGAGCTCCTACAATGAGCAGTTCTTC
TRBJ1-2 TRBV6-5 TRBD1 few CASSYTGGDDYGYTF TGTGCCAGCAGTTACACAGGGGGCGATGACTATGGCTACACCTTC
TRBJ1-6 TRBV3-1 TRBD1 . CASSPGTAYNSPLHF TGTGCCAGCAGCCCCGGGACAGCTTATAATTCACCCCTCCACTTT
TRBJ1-2 TRBV13 TRBD1 once CASSFGTGYDYTF TGTGCCAGCAGCTTCGGGACAGGTTATGACTACACCTTC
TRBJ2-1 TRBV6-6 TRBD1 . CASTPRVGQGTNEQFF TGTGCCAGCACCCCACGGGTGGGACAGGGGACGAATGAGCAGTTCTTC
TRBJ2-5 TRBV29-1 TRBD1 . CSASRDRAQETQYF TGCAGCGCGTCCCGGGACAGGGCCCAAGAGACCCAGTACTTC
TRBJ1-1 TRBV20-1 TRBD1 . CSARTQGDTEAFF TGCAGTGCTAGAACACAGGGGGACACTGAAGCTTTCTTT
TRBJ2-1 TRBV7-2 . few CASSFGADQFF TGTGCCAGCAGCTTTGGTGCGGACCAGTTCTTC
TRBJ2-7 TRBV6-5 . . CASSYSRGYHEQYF TGTGCCAGCAGTTACTCAAGGGGATACCACGAGCAGTACTTC
TRBJ1-2 TRBV5-4 TRBD1 . CASKGAVKDGYTF TGTGCCAGCAAGGGGGCCGTTAAGGATGGCTACACCTTC
TRBJ2-5 TRBV6-2/TRBV6-3 TRBD2 few CASSFSSGSGETQYF TGTGCCAGCAGTTTTTCTAGCGGGAGTGGAGAGACCCAGTACTTC
TRBJ2-7 TRBV7-2 . . CASSLSGGEIYEQYF TGTGCCAGCAGCTTATCTGGGGGCGAGATCTACGAGCAGTACTTC
TRBJ2-7 TRBV6-2/TRBV6-3 . . CASSYPGNEQYF TGTGCCAGCAGTTACCCCGGGAACGAGCAGTACTTC
TRBJ1-5 TRBV4-2 . . CASSQDGQVYQPQHF TGTGCCAGCAGCCAAGACGGGCAGGTATATCAGCCCCAGCATTTT
TRBJ1-2 TRBV20-1 . . CSARGLTEDYGYTF TGCAGTGCTAGAGGTCTTACGGAGGACTATGGCTACACCTTC
TRBJ2-6 TRBV20-1 . . CSARAASSGANVLTF TGCAGTGCTAGAGCGGCCTCCTCTGGGGCCAACGTCCTGACTTTC
TRBJ2-3 TRBV12-3/TRBV12-4 . few CASPSAGGRTDTQYF TGTGCCAGCCCCTCTGCCGGGGGACGCACAGATACGCAGTATTTT
TRBJ2-7 TRBV5-5 TRBD2 . CASSRGGWDEQYF TGTGCCAGCAGCCGGGGGGGGTGGGACGAGCAGTACTTC
TRBJ2-1 TRBV5-1 TRBD2 . CASSSHSAGVQFF TGCGCCAGCAGCTCCCACTCTGCGGGAGTGCAGTTCTTC
TRBJ2-1 TRBV3-1 . . CASSQDQAGAGGEQFF TGTGCCAGCAGCCAAGATCAGGCCGGGGCTGGGGGTGAGCAGTTCTTC
TRBJ1-1 TRBV6-5 . . CASSSTGTTEAFF TGTGCCAGCAGTTCCACAGGGACCACTGAAGCTTTCTTT
TRBJ1-2 TRBV6-6 TRBD1 few CASERPAGQGNYGYTF TGTGCCAGCGAACGACCAGCGGGACAGGGGAACTATGGCTACACCTTC
TRBJ2-3 TRBV20-1 . few CSVHGTDTQYF TGCAGTGTACACGGCACAGATACGCAGTATTTT
TRBJ2-7 TRBV5-5 TRBD1 . CASSLEAGTADYEQYF TGTGCCAGCAGCTTGGAGGCCGGGACAGCGGACTACGAGCAGTACTTC
TRBJ2-5 TRBV10-3 . . CAISAGFQETQYF TGTGCCATCAGTGCGGGGTTCCAAGAGACCCAGTACTTC
TRBJ2-3 TRBV6-1 TRBD2 few CASSLRTSGRARGTDTQYF TGTGCCAGCAGCCTTCGGACTAGCGGGAGGGCCCGTGGCACAGATACGCAGTATTTT
TRBJ1-6 TRBV7-2 . . CASSLHSPLHF TGTGCCAGCAGCCTGCATTCACCCCTCCACTTT
TRBJ1-2 TRBV12-3/TRBV12-4 TRBD1 few CASSLSLPDRGDYGYTF TGTGCCAGCAGTTTATCCTTACCGGACAGGGGTGATTATGGCTACACCTTC
TRBJ1-1 TRBV30 . once CAWSGNRAESTEAFF TGTGCCTGGAGTGGAAACAGGGCGGAGAGCACTGAAGCTTTCTTT
TRBJ2-3 TRBV12-3/TRBV12-4 . . CASSLNSIRTDTQYF TGTGCCAGCAGTTTAAATAGCATTCGCACAGATACGCAGTATTTT
TRBJ2-1 TRBV6-7 TRBD1 . CASSYSRDRGDNEQFF TGTGCCAGCAGTTACTCGAGAGACAGGGGAGACAATGAGCAGTTCTTC
TRBJ2-5 TRBV10-3 . . CAISEGQPGAPETQYF TGTGCCATCAGTGAGGGACAGCCAGGGGCCCCGGAGACCCAGTACTTC
TRBJ2-1 TRBV11-2 TRBD1 few CASSRGTGPYNEQFF TGTGCCAGCAGCCGTGGGACAGGGCCCTACAATGAGCAGTTCTTC
TRBJ2-3 TRBV20-1 . . CSARDRGSTDTQYF TGCAGTGCTAGAGATCGGGGTAGCACAGATACGCAGTATTTT
TRBJ2-7 TRBV20-1 TRBD2 . CSAEGRLAGVYEQYF TGCAGTGCGGAAGGGAGACTAGCGGGAGTATACGAGCAGTACTTC
TRBJ2-5 TRBV30 TRBD1 . CACVRQGSFETQYF TGTGCCTGCGTACGACAGGGGAGTTTCGAGACCCAGTACTTC
TRBJ2-7 TRBV20-1 . few CSARGTDEQYF TGCAGTGCTAGGGGCACAGACGAGCAGTACTTC
TRBJ2-1 TRBV9 . . CASSVGRGPSNEQFF TGTGCCAGCAGCGTAGGACGGGGCCCCTCCAATGAGCAGTTCTTC
TRBJ2-5 TRBV5-6 TRBD2 . CASSSTSGSVETQYF TGTGCCAGCAGCTCGACTAGCGGGAGTGTGGAGACCCAGTACTTC
TRBJ2-1 TRBV12-3/TRBV12-4 . . CASSTTGSRYNEQFF TGTGCCAGCAGTACCACGGGGTCCCGCTACAATGAGCAGTTCTTC
TRBJ1-2 TRBV29-1 . . CSAAADSIYGYTF TGCAGCGCTGCCGCGGACAGCATCTATGGCTACACCTTC
TRBJ2-5 TRBV29-1 TRBD1 . CSAFQGAETQYF TGCAGCGCCTTTCAGGGGGCGGAGACCCAGTACTTC
TRBJ1-2 TRBV25-1 TRBD1 . CASRASSQGDYGYTF TGTGCCAGCAGAGCAAGTAGTCAGGGGGACTATGGCTACACCTTC